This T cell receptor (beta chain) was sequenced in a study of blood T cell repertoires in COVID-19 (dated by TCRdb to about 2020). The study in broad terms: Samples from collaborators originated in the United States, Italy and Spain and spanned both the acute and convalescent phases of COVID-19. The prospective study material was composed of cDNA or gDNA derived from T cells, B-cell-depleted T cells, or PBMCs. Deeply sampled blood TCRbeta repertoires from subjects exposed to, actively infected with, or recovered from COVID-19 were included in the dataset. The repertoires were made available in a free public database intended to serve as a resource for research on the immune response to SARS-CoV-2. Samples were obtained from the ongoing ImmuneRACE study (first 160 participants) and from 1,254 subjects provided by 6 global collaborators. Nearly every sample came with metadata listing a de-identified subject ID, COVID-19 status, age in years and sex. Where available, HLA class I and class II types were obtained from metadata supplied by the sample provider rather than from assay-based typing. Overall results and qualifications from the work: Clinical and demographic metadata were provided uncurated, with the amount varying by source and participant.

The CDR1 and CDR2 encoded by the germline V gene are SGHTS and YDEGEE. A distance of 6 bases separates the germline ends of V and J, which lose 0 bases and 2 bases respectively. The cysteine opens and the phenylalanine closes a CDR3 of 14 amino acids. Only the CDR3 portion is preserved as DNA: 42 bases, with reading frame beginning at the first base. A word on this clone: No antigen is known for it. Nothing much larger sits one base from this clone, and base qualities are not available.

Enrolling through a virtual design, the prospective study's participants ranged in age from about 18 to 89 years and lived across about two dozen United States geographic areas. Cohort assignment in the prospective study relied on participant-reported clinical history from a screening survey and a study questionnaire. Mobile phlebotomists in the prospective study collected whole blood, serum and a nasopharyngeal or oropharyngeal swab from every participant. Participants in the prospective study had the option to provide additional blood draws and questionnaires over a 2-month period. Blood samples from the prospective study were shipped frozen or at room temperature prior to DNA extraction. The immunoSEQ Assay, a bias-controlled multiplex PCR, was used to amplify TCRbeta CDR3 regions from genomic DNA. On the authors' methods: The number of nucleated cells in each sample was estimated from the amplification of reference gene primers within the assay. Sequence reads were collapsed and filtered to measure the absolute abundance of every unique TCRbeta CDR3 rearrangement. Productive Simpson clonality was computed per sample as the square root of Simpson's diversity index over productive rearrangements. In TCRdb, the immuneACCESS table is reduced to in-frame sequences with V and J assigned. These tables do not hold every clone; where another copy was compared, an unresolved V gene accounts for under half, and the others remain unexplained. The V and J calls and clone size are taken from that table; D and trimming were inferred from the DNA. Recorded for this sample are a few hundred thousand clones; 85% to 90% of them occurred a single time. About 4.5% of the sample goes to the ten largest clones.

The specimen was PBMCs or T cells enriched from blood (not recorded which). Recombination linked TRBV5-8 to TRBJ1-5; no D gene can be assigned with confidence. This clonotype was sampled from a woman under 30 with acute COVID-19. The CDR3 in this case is CASSLGRRNQPQHF. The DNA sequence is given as TGTGCCAGCAGCTTGGGCAGGCGCAATCAGCCCCAGCATTTT.